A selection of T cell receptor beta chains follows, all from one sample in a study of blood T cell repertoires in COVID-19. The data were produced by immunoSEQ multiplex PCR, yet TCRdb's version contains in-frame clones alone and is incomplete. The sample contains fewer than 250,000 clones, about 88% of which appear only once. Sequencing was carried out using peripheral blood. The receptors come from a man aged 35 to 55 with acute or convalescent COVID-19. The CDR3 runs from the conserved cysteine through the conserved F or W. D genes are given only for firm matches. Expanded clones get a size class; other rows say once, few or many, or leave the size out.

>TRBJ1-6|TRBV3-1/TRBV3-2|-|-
TGTGCCAGCAGCCAACACAGGGATAATTCACCCCTCCACTTT
CASSQHRDNSPLHF
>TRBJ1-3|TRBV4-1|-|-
TGCGCCAGCAGCCAAGAATTCCCGGGGTCCCACTTCTCTGGAAACACCATATATTTT
CASSQEFPGSHFSGNTIYF
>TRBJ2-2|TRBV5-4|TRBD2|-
TGTGCCAGCACCCTAAGCGGGGCTGGCACCGGGGAGCTGTTTTTT
CASTLSGAGTGELFF
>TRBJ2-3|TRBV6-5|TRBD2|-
TGTGCCAGCAGTCCACCGGGACTAGCGGTCGATACGCAGTATTTT
CASSPPGLAVDTQYF
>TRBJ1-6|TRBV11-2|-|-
TGTGCCAGCAGCTCATTGACAGTTTATAATTCACCCCTCCACTTT
CASSSLTVYNSPLHF
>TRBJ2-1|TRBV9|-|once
TGTGCCAGCAGCGTAGTAGGTAGCGGCTCCTACAATGAGCAGTTCTTC
CASSVVGSGSYNEQFF
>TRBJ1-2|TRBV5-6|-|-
TGTGCCAGCAGCTTGGCCAGTGACTTTTACTATGGCTACACCTTC
CASSLASDFYYGYTF
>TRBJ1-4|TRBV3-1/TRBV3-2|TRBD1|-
TGTGCCAGCAGCCAGACAGGGGCCGAAAAACTGTTTTTT
CASSQTGAEKLFF
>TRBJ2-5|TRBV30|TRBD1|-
TGTGCCTGGAGCCCGACAGGGGGGCGAGAGACCCAGTACTTC
CAWSPTGGRETQYF
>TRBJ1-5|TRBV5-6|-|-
TGTGCCAGCAGCCTAACGGGGGGGAGCCAGCCCCAGCATTTT
CASSLTGGSQPQHF
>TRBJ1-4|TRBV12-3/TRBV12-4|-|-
TGTGCCAGCAGGTCGGCAGGGCGGGAAAAACTGTTTTTT
CASRSAGREKLFF
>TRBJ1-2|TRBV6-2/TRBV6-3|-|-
TGTGCCAGCAGTTTAGGGGCCCCTAGGGCCGGCGGCTACACCTTC
CASSLGAPRAGGYTF
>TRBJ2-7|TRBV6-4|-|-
TGTGCCAGCAGGACCCTAGGCGGGGTAAGCTCCTACGAGCAGTACTTC
CASRTLGGVSSYEQYF
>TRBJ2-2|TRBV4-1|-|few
TGCGCCAGCAGCCATTACAGGGCGAACACCGGGGAGCTGTTTTTT
CASSHYRANTGELFF
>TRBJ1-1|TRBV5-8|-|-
TGTGCCAGCAGCCAATTCAAGGGAGAGGGCTACACTGAAGCTTTCTTT
CASSQFKGEGYTEAFF
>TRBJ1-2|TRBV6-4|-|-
TGTGCCAGCAGTGACTCGAAGGGGGATCATGGCTACACCTTC
CASSDSKGDHGYTF
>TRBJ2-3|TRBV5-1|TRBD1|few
TGCGCCAGCAGCTTACAGGGGGCAGATACGCAGTATTTT
CASSLQGADTQYF
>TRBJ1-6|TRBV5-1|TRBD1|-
TGCGCCAGCAGCCCCACCACAGGGGGCAGGAATTCACCCCTCCACTTT
CASSPTTGGRNSPLHF
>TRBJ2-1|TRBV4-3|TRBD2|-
TGCGCCAGCAGCCAAGTGCTCTGGACTAGCGGCTACAATGAGCAGTTCTTC
CASSQVLWTSGYNEQFF
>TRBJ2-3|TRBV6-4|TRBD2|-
TGTGCCAGCAGTGACTCGGGCGGGGGGGCCAGAGATACGCAGTATTTT
CASSDSGGGARDTQYF
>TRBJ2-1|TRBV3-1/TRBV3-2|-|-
TGTGCCAGCAGCCAACGGACCCGGGAACACAATGAGCAGTTCTTC
CASSQRTREHNEQFF
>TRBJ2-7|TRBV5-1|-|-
TGCGCCAGCAGCTTGGCCGTGGGCGGGACTGACGAGCAGTACTTC
CASSLAVGGTDEQYF
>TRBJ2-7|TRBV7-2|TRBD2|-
TGTGCCAGCAGCTCGGTGACTAGCGGCCCCTACGAGCAGTACTTC
CASSSVTSGPYEQYF